This TCR beta chain was captured by sequencing in a study of CD8 T cells in ankylosing spondylitis. This clonotype was recorded many times. Antigen: not known. This CDR3 has 14 amino acids. The V end lost 0 bases, the J end lost 5 bases, and 7 bases lay between the germline ends. Germline V lookup: CDR1 SGHAT, CDR2 FQNNGV. Construction of TCR beta libraries was performed using quantitative 5'-RACE with molecular barcodes. MiXCR, applied by TCRdb to the 5' RACE reads, yields one record per CDR3 protein. The data show 150,000 to 200,000 distinct CDR3 sequences, more than 9% seen once. Points from the study as a whole: Peripheral blood samples showed relatively rare disease-linked clones, and these clones were CD8+. Significant enrichment of disease-linked clones was reportedly seen in matched ankylosing spondylitis synovial fluid. Ankylosing spondylitis blood appeared to carry a characteristic TCR beta motif of fewer than 10 highly homologous variants.

The sequence derives from a male donor with ankylosing spondylitis or in good health (not recorded which). The sequencing sample was made of blood, either unsorted or a sorted T cell fraction (not recorded which). The chain joins TRBV11-2 to TRBJ2-2; D is ambiguous. CDR3 amino acids: CASSLDRATGELFF. The DNA of the CDR3 is TGTGCCAGCAGCTTAGATCGAGCTACCGGGGAGCTGTTTTTT.